Listed below are T cell receptor beta chains from one sample, sequenced in a study of blood T cell repertoires in COVID-19. TCRdb's table, derived via immunoSEQ multiplex PCR, lists solely in-frame clones and lacks some. The table has around 270,000 clones, 88% seen once. Material: peripheral blood. Every receptor here comes from a man in his 60s who had recovered from COVID-19. CDR3s include the opening cysteine and the closing phenylalanine or tryptophan. The order of the fields is CDR3 protein, CDR3 DNA, V gene, D gene, J gene, clone size. D genes are given only for firm matches. Some rows mark clone size as missing; the rest say once, few, many or name a class of expanded clone.

CASSQNLGQGAYEQYF TGTGCCAGCAGCCAAAACCTGGGACAGGGGGCCTACGAGCAGTACTTC TRBV7-9 TRBD1 TRBJ2-7 NA
CASSPRWGRERDTQYF TGTGCCAGCAGCCCCAGATGGGGGAGGGAGAGAGATACGCAGTATTTT TRBV14 TRBD2 TRBJ2-3 NA
CASSKGTDREVKNYGYTF TGTGCCAGCAGCAAAGGCACCGACAGAGAAGTAAAAAACTATGGCTACACCTTC TRBV21-1 NA TRBJ1-2 NA
CASSSAEGAINIQYF TGTGCCAGCAGTTCAGCTGAGGGGGCTATAAACATTCAGTACTTC TRBV28 TRBD1 TRBJ2-4 NA
CASSFTYEQYF TGTGCCAGCAGTTTCACCTACGAGCAGTACTTC TRBV12-3/TRBV12-4 NA TRBJ2-7 few
CASSTATGTGIYEQYF TGCGCCAGCAGCACAGCGACCGGGACAGGGATCTACGAGCAGTACTTC TRBV5-1 TRBD1 TRBJ2-7 NA
CASSYTAGQMNSPLHF TGTGCCAGCAGTTACACGGCCGGACAGATGAATTCACCCCTCCACTTT TRBV6-5 NA TRBJ1-6 NA
CASSPGTHSTDTQYF TGTGCCAGCAGTCCCGGGACACATAGCACAGATACGCAGTATTTT TRBV9 NA TRBJ2-3 NA
CASSLRGLAGLEAFF TGCGCCAGCAGCTTGAGAGGTTTGGCAGGACTTGAAGCTTTCTTT TRBV5-1 NA TRBJ1-1 NA
CASSDYRATEAFF TGTGCCAGCAGCGACTACCGCGCCACTGAAGCTTTCTTT TRBV14 NA TRBJ1-1 NA
CASSALAGDHNEQFF TGTGCCAGCAGCGCGCTAGCGGGGGACCACAATGAGCAGTTCTTC TRBV9 TRBD2 TRBJ2-1 NA
CASGSGMGDTQYF TGTGCTAGTGGCTCGGGGATGGGGGATACGCAGTATTTT TRBV12-5 NA TRBJ2-3 few
CASSQGGLAGFEQFF TGTGCCAGCAGCCAAGGAGGTCTAGCGGGGTTTGAGCAGTTCTTC TRBV3-1/TRBV3-2 TRBD2 TRBJ2-1 NA
CASSRDRTGNTIYF TGTGCCAGCTCACGGGACAGGACTGGAAACACCATATATTTT TRBV18 TRBD1 TRBJ1-3 NA
CASRKNTGSEQYF TGTGCCAGCAGAAAGAATACAGGGAGCGAGCAGTACTTC TRBV7-9 NA TRBJ2-7 once
CASMLTGGADIQYF TGCGCCAGCATGTTAACAGGGGGCGCGGACATTCAGTACTTC TRBV10-2 TRBD1 TRBJ2-4 NA
CASSLDGPSYEQYF TGTGCCAGCAGCTTAGATGGGCCTTCCTACGAGCAGTACTTC TRBV11-2 NA TRBJ2-7 once
CASSFREGSAEAFF TGTGCCAGCAGTTTCAGGGAGGGGAGTGCTGAAGCTTTCTTT TRBV27 NA TRBJ1-1 NA
CASSELGEAHFTF TGTGCCAGCAGTGAATTAGGGGAAGCCCATTTCACCTTC TRBV6-1 NA TRBJ1-2 NA
CASTAGTREQYF TGTGCCAGCACCGCCGGGACTCGTGAGCAGTACTTC TRBV2 NA TRBJ2-7 NA
CASSSKTGFEAFF TGTGCCAGCAGCTCTAAAACAGGATTTGAAGCTTTCTTT TRBV5-4 NA TRBJ1-1 once
CASSDPGTGLQRTQYF TGTGCCAGCAGTGATCCCGGGACTGGCCTGCAGCGTACGCAGTATTTT TRBV6-1 NA TRBJ2-3 NA
CASSISSGSAYEQYF TGTGCCAGTAGTATTAGCAGCGGGAGCGCCTACGAGCAGTACTTC TRBV19 TRBD2 TRBJ2-7 once
CASSQTGQGNYGYTF TGTGCCAGCAGCCAGACAGGACAGGGTAACTATGGCTACACCTTC TRBV3-1/TRBV3-2 TRBD1 TRBJ1-2 once
CASGAGDRALNTEAFF TGTGCCAGCGGGGCAGGAGACCGTGCATTGAACACTGAAGCTTTCTTT TRBV9 NA TRBJ1-1 NA
CASSSDRGVTDTQYF TGTGCCAGCAGTTCAGACAGGGGAGTGACAGATACGCAGTATTTT TRBV27 TRBD1 TRBJ2-3 NA
CASSLPTSGARNTGELFF TGTGCCAGCAGTTTACCTACCTCAGGGGCGAGGAACACCGGGGAGCTGTTTTTT TRBV27 NA TRBJ2-2 NA
CASSFSVRGHEQFF TGTGCCAGCAGTTTTTCAGTAAGGGGGCATGAGCAGTTCTTC TRBV28 TRBD1 TRBJ2-1 few
CASSTRTGSSYNSPLHF TGTGCCAGTAGTACGCGGACAGGGAGCTCCTATAATTCACCCCTCCACTTT TRBV19 TRBD1 TRBJ1-6 NA
CASSSQGSDHGYTF TGTGCCAGCAGCTCACAGGGTTCTGATCATGGCTACACCTTC TRBV7-9 NA TRBJ1-2 NA
CASSLSRNRGVNSPLHF TGTGCCAGCAGTCTATCCCGAAACAGGGGGGTCAACTCACCCCTCCACTTT TRBV27 TRBD1 TRBJ1-6 NA
CASSLAARPTNEKLFF TGTGCCAGCAGCTTGGCCGCCAGGCCAACTAATGAAAAACTGTTTTTT TRBV5-6 NA TRBJ1-4 NA
CASSLARTSGPTDTQYF TGCGCCAGCAGCTTGGCCCGTACTAGCGGACCCACAGATACGCAGTATTTT TRBV5-1 TRBD2 TRBJ2-3 NA
CASSFSGRETQYF TGTGCCAGCAGCTTCAGCGGTAGAGAGACCCAGTACTTC TRBV7-3 NA TRBJ2-5 NA
CASRLSGGYTF TGTGCCAGTAGACTAAGTGGGGGCTACACCTTC TRBV19 NA TRBJ1-2 NA
CASRASGSYNEQFF TGTGCCAGCAGGGCCAGTGGCTCCTACAATGAGCAGTTCTTC TRBV28 NA TRBJ2-1 NA
CASTYTGLAGGTDTQYF TGTGCCAGCACCTACACGGGACTAGCGGGGGGCACAGATACGCAGTATTTT TRBV4-2 TRBD2 TRBJ2-3 NA
CASSPMGGQDYNEQFF TGTGCCAGCTCACCAATGGGTGGACAGGACTACAATGAGCAGTTCTTC TRBV18 TRBD1 TRBJ2-1 NA
CAWTKPPTDTQYF TGTGCCTGGACCAAGCCCCCCACAGATACGCAGTATTTT TRBV30 NA TRBJ2-3 NA
CASRSTGTGINEQYF TGTGCCAGCAGATCGACCGGGACAGGGATCAACGAGCAGTACTTC TRBV6-5 TRBD1 TRBJ2-7 once
CASSRQGDPGNTIYF TGTGCCAGTAGTCGACAGGGAGATCCTGGAAACACCATATATTTT TRBV19 TRBD1 TRBJ1-3 NA
CATSDPDRRGYTF TGTGCCACCAGTGACCCGGACAGACGTGGCTACACCTTC TRBV24-1 NA TRBJ1-2 NA
CASSLSGQNNQPQHF TGCGCCAGCAGCTTGTCTGGACAGAATAATCAGCCCCAGCATTTT TRBV5-1 NA TRBJ1-5 NA
CASSGSPGVGPSYEQYF TGCGCCAGCAGTGGATCGCCCGGGGTGGGCCCCTCCTACGAGCAGTACTTC TRBV10-1 NA TRBJ2-7 few
CSVEGAGRTGELFF TGCAGCGTCGAAGGGGCTGGGAGGACCGGGGAGCTGTTTTTT TRBV29-1 NA TRBJ2-2 NA
CATSATLTHRVAGGSNQPQHF TGTGCCACCAGCGCAACCCTGACCCACAGGGTGGCGGGGGGAAGCAATCAGCCCCAGCATTTT TRBV15 NA TRBJ1-5 once
CASSRDTSYGYTF TGTGCCAGCAGCCGGGACACCAGCTATGGCTACACCTTC TRBV11-2 NA TRBJ1-2 NA
CASSATGGRSPLHF TGCGCCAGCTCGGCGACAGGGGGAAGATCACCCCTCCACTTT TRBV10-1 TRBD1 TRBJ1-6 NA